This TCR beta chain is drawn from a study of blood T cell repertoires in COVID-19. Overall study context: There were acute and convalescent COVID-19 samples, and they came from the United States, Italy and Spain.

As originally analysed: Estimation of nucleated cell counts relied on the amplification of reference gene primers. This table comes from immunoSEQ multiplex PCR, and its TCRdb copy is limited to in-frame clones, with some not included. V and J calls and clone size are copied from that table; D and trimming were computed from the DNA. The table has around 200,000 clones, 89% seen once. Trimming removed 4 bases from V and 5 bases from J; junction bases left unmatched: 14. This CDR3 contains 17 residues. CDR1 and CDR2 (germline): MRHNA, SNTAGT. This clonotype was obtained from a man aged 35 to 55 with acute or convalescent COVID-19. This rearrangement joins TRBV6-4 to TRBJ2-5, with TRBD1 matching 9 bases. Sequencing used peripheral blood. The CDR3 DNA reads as TGTGCCAGCAGTGGGGAACAGGGGGCCTACCCATGGGAGACCCAGTACTTC. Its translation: CASSGEQGAYPWETQYF.